This record covers a single T cell receptor (beta chain). The data were taken from a study of blood T cell repertoires in COVID-19. Sequencing used immunoSEQ multiplex PCR; TCRdb keeps in-frame clones, though not all of them. The table includes about 130,000 clones, 65% to 85% detected once. The sequencing sample was made of peripheral blood. This sequence originates from a woman aged 80 or over with acute or convalescent COVID-19.

The CDR3 DNA reads TGTGCCAGCAGCTTACGGCAGGAAGGAGGCGGCTACACCTTC. Its translation is CASSLRQEGGGYTF. The chain joins TRBV7-9 to TRBJ1-2; D call uncertain. This CDR3 has 14 amino acids. The V gene lost 2 bases and the J gene lost 8 bases, with 15 bases spanning the gap. CDR1 SEHNR and CDR2 FQNEAQ come from the germline V gene (reference sequence).